This TCR beta chain was obtained from a study of blood T cell repertoires in COVID-19. About the study: The origin of the acute and convalescent COVID-19 samples was the United States, Italy and Spain. Nucleic acid was either cDNA or gDNA, and it came from T cells, B-cell-depleted T cells, or PBMCs.

Unmatched junction bases numbered 8, after V lost 8 bases and J lost 5 bases. The germline V gene has CDR1 SGHRS and CDR2 YFSETQ. This CDR3 has 14 amino acids. Authors' methods: Estimated nucleated cell counts came from reference gene primer amplification. Generated by immunoSEQ multiplex PCR, the TCRdb table keeps only in-frame clones and is missing some. D and trimming come from the DNA, and the V and J calls and clone size come from that table. The profile covers about 140,000 clones, with around 73% appearing a single time and roughly 9.7% taken by the ten largest. The chain is built from TRBV5-1 and TRBJ2-1, with TRBD2 matching 9 bases. This clonotype originated in a man aged 55 to 69 who had recovered from COVID-19. Source material: peripheral blood. The CDR3 DNA is TGCGCCAGACCAAGACTAGCGGAAGACAATGAGCAGTTCTTC. It translates to CARPRLAEDNEQFF.